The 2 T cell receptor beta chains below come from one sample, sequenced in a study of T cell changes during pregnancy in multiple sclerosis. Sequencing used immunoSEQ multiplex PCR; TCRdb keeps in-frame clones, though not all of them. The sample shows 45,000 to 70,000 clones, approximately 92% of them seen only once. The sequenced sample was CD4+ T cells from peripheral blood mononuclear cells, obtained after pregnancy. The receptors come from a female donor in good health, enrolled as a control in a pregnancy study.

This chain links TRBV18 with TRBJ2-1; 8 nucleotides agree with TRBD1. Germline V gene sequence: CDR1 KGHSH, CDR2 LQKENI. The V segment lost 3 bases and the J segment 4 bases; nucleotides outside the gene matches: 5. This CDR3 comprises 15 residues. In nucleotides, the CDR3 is TGTGCCAGCTCACCGAGGGGGGACAGGTACAATGAGCAGTTCTTC. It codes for CASSPRGDRYNEQFF.

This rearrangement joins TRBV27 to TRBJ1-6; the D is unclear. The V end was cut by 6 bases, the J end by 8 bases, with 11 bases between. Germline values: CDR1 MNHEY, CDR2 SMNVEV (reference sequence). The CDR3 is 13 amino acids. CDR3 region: CASRPGAYSPLHF. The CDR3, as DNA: TGTGCCAGCAGGCCGGGAGCATATTCACCCCTCCACTTT.